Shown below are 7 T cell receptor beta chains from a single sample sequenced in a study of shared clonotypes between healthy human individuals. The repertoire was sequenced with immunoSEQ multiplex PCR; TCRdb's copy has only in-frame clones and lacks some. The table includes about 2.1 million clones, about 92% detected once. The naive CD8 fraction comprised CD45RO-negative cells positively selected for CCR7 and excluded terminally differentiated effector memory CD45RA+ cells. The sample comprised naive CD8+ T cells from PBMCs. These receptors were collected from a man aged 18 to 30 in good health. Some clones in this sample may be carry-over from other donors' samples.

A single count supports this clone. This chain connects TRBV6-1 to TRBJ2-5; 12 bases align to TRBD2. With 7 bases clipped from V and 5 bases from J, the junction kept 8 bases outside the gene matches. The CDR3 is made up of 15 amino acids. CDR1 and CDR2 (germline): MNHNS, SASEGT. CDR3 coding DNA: TGTGCCAGCACCCTACTAGCGGGAGGTCAGGAGACCCAGTACTTC. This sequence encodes CASTLLAGGQETQYF.

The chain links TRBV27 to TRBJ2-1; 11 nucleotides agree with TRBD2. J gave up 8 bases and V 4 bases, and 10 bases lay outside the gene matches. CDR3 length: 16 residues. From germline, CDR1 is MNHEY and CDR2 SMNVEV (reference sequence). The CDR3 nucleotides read TGTGCCAGCAGTTCGGTCAGACTAGCGGGACTGGATGAGCAGTTCTTC. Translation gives CASSSVRLAGLDEQFF.

CDR3 sequence (DNA): TGTGCCAGCAGCTTAGGGATCAGGGCCGACTCCTACGAGCAGTACTTC. It translates to CASSLGIRADSYEQYF. This chain links TRBV11-2 with TRBJ2-7; D is possibly TRBD1 (5 bases). Trimming cost V 1 base and J 0 bases, with 13 bases left between them. CDR1 and CDR2 (germline): SGHAT, FQNNGV. This CDR3 is 16 amino acids long. Full variable domain (outside the CDR3, taken from reference TRBV11-2 and TRBJ2-7): EAGVAQSPRYKIIEKRQSVAFWCNPISGHATLYWYQQILGQGPKLLIQFQNNGVVDDSQLPKDRFSAERLKGVDSTLKIQPAKLEDSAVYLCASSLGIRADSYEQYFGPGTRLTVT.

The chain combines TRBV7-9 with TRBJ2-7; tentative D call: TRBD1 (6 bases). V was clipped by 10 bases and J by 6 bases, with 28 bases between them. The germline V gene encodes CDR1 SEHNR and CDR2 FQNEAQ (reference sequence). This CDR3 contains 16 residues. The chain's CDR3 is CATTHAGAYPSGEQYF. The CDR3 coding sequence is TGTGCCACCACGCATGCAGGGGCCTATCCCTCGGGCGAGCAGTACTTC. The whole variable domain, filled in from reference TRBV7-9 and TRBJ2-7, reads DTGVSQNPRHKITKRGQNVTFRCDPISEHNRLYWYRQTLGQGPEFLTYFQNEAQLEKSRLLSDRFSAERPKGSFSTLEIQRTEQGDSAMYLCATTHAGAYPSGEQYFGPGTRLTVT.

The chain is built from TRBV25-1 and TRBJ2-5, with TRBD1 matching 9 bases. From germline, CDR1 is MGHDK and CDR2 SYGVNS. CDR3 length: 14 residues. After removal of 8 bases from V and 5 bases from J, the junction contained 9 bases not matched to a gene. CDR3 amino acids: CASAPGQGFETQYF. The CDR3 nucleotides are TGTGCCAGCGCCCCGGGACAGGGATTTGAGACCCAGTACTTC.

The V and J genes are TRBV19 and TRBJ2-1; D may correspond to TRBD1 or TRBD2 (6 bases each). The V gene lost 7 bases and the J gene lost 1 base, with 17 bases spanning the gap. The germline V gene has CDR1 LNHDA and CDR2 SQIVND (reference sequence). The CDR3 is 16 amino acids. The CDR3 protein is CASNLAGQISYNEQFF. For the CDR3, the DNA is TGTGCCAGTAACCTCGCGGGACAAATTTCCTACAATGAGCAGTTCTTC.

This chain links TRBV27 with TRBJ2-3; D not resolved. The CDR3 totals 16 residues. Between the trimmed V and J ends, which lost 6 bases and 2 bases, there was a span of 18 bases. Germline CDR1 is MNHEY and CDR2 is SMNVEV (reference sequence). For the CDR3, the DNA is TGTGCCAGCAGCCGAATCAGCGACATTACCACAGATACGCAGTATTTT. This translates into CASSRISDITTDTQYF.